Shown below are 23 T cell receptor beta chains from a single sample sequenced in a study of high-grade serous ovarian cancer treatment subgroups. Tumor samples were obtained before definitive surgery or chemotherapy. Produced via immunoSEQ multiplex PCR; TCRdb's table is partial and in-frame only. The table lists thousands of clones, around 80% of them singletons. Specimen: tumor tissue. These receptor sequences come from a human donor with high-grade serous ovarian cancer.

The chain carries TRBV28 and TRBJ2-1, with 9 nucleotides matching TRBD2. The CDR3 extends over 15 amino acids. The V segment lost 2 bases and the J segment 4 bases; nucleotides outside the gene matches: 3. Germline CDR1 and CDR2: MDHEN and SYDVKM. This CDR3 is CASSLRTSVYNEQFF. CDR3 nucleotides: TGTGCCAGCAGTTTAAGGACTAGCGTTTACAATGAGCAGTTCTTC.

CDR3 region: CASRSDPLDEAFF. CDR3 DNA sequence: TGTGCCAGCCGTTCGGACCCTCTTGATGAAGCTTTCTTT. This chain links TRBV28 with TRBJ1-1; D uncertain. Germline V gives CDR1 MDHEN, CDR2 SYDVKM. The CDR3 covers 13 residues. V was shortened by 8 bases and J by 7 bases, with 17 bases between the two germline ends. The variable domain in full, completed from reference TRBV28 and TRBJ1-1, reads DVKVTQSSRYLVKRTGEKVFLECVQDMDHENMFWYRQDPGLGLRLIYFSYDVKMKEKGDIPEGYSVSREKKERFSLILESASTNQTSMYLCASRSDPLDEAFFGQGTRLTVV.

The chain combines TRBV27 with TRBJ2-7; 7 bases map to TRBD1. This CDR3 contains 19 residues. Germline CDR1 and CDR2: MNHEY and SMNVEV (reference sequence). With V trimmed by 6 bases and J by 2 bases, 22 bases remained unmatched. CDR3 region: CASSQVHPIIRGPTYEQYF. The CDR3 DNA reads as TGTGCCAGCAGCCAAGTCCACCCAATTATAAGGGGGCCGACCTACGAGCAGTACTTC.

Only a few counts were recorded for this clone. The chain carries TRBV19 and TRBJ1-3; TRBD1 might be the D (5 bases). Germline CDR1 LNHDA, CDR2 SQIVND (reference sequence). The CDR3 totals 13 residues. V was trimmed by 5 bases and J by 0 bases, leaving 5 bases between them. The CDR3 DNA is TGTGCCAGTAGTGACAGCTCTGGAAACACCATATATTTT. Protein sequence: CASSDSSGNTIYF.

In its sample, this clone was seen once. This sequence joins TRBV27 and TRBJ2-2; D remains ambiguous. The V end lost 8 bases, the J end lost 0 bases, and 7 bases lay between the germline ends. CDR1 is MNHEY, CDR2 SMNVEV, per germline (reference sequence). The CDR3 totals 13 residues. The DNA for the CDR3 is TGTGCCAGCCGACGGACGAACACCGGGGAGCTGTTTTTT. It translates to CASRRTNTGELFF.

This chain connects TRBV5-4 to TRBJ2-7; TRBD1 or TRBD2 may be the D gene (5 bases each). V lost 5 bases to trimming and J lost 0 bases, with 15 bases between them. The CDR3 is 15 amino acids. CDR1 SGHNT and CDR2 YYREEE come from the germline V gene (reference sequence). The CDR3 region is CASSASGTGSYEQYF. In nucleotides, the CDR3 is TGTGCCAGCAGTGCCTCAGGGACGGGCTCCTACGAGCAGTACTTC. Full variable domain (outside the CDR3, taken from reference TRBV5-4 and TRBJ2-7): ETGVTQSPTHLIKTRGQQVTLRCSSQSGHNTVSWYQQALGQGPQFIFQYYREEENGRGNFPPRFSGLQFPNYSSELNVNALELDDSALYLCASSASGTGSYEQYFGPGTRLTVT.

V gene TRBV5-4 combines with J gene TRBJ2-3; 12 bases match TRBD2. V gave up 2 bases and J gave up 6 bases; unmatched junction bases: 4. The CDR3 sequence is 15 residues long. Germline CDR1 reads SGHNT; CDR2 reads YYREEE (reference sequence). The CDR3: CASSFSSGGDDTQYF. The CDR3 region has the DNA TGTGCCAGCAGCTTTTCTAGCGGGGGGGACGATACGCAGTATTTT.

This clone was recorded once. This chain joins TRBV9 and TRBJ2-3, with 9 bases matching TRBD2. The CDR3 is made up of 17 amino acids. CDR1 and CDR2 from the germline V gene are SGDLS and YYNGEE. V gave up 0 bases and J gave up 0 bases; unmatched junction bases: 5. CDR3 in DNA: TGTGCCAGCAGCGTAGCTAGCCTAGCGGGGAGCACAGATACGCAGTATTTT. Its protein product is CASSVASLAGSTDTQYF. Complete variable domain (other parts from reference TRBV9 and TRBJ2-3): DSGVTQTPKHLITATGQRVTLRCSPRSGDLSVYWYQQSLDQGLQFLIQYYNGEERAKGNILERFSAQQFPDLHSELNLSSLELGDSALYFCASSVASLAGSTDTQYFGPGTRLTVL.

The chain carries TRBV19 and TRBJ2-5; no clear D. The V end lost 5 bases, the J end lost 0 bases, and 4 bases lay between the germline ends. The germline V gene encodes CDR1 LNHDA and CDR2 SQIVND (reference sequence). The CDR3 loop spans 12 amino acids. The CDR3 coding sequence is TGTGCCAGTAGTGTTGACCAAGAGACCCAGTACTTC. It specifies CASSVDQETQYF.

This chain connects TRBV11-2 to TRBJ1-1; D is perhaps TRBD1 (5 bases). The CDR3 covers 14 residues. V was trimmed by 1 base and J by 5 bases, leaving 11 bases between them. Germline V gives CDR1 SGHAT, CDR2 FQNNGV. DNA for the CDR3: TGTGCCAGCAGCTTAGGGGCAGGGTTGACTGAAGCTTTCTTT. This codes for CASSLGAGLTEAFF.

CDR3 DNA: TGTGCCAGCAGGCAGGGAGTGGATACGCAGTATTTT. This translates into CASRQGVDTQYF. The chain combines TRBV2 with TRBJ2-3, with D perhaps being TRBD1 or TRBD2 (5 bases each). Per the germline V gene, CDR1 is SNHLY and CDR2 is FYNNEI. Trimming took 6 bases from V and 6 from J, leaving 10 bases between them. CDR3 length equals 12 residues.

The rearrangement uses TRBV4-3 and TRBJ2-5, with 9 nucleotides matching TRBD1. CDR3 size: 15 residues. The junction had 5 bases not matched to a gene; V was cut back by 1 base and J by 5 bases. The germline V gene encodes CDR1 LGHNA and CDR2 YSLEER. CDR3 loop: CASSQGYGTGETQYF. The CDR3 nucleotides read TGCGCCAGCAGCCAAGGGTATGGGACAGGGGAGACCCAGTACTTC.

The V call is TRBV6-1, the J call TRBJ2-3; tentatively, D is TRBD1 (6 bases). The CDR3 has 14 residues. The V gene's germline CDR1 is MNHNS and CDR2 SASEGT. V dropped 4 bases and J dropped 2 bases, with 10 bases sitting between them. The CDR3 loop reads CASSVRGPTDTQYF. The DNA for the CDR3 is TGTGCCAGCAGTGTCAGGGGCCCCACAGATACGCAGTATTTT.

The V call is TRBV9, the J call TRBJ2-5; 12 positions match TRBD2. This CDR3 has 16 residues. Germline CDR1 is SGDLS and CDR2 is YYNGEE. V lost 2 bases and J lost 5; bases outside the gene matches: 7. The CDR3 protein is CASSVASGGVVETQYF. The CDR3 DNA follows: TGTGCCAGCAGCGTTGCTAGCGGGGGGGTAGTGGAGACCCAGTACTTC.

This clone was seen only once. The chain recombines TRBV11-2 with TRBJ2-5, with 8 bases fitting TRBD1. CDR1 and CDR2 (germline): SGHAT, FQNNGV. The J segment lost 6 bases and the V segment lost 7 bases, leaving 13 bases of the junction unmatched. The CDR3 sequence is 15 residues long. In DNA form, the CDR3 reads TGTGCCAGCACCCGTCTTAGACAGGGGTTGCAGACCCAGTACTTC. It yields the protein CASTRLRQGLQTQYF. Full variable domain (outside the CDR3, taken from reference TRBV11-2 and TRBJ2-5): EAGVAQSPRYKIIEKRQSVAFWCNPISGHATLYWYQQILGQGPKLLIQFQNNGVVDDSQLPKDRFSAERLKGVDSTLKIQPAKLEDSAVYLCASTRLRQGLQTQYFGPGTRLLVL.

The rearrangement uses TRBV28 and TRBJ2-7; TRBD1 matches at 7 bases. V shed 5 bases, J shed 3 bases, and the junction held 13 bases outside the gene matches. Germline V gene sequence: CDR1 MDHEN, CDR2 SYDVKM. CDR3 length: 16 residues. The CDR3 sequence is CASSPPGRQGCYEQYF. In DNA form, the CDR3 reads TGTGCCAGCAGTCCCCCAGGAAGACAGGGCTGCTACGAGCAGTACTTC.

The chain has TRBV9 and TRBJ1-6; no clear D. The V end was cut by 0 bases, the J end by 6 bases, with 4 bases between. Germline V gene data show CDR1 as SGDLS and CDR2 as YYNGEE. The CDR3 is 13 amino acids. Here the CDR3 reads CASSVVGNSPLHF. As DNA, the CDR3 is TGTGCCAGCAGCGTAGTCGGTAATTCACCCCTCCACTTT.

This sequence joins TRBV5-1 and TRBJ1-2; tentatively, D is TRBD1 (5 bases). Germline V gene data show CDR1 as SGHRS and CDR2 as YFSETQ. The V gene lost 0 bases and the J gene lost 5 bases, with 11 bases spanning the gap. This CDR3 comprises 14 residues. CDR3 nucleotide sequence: TGCGCCAGCAGCTTGGCCAGGGACGGATATGGCTACACCTTC. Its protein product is CASSLARDGYGYTF.

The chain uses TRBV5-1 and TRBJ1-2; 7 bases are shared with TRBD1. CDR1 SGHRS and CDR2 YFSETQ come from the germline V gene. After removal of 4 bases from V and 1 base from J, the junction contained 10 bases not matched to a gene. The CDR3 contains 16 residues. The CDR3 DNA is TGCGCCAGCAGCACCAGTACAGGGGCTCTTAACTATGGCTACACCTTC. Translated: CASSTSTGALNYGYTF.

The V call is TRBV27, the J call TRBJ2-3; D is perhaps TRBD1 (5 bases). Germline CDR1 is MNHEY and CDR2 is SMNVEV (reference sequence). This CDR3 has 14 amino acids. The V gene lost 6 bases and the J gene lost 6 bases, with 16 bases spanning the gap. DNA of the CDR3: TGTGCCAGCAGCTCACTAAGGGGCGGCGATACGCAGTATTTT. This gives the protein CASSSLRGGDTQYF.

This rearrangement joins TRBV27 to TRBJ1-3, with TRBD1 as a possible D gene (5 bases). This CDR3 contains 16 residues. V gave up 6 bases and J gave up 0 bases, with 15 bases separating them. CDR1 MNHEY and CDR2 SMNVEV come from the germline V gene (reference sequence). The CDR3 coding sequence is TGTGCCAGCAGGGACGTAGGGACCGTCTCTGGAAACACCATATATTTT. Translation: CASRDVGTVSGNTIYF.

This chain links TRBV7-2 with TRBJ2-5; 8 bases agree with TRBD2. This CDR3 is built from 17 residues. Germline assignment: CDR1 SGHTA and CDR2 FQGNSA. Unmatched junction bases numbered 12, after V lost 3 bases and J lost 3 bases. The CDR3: CASSFSSGLNQEETQYF. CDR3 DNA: TGTGCCAGCAGCTTTTCTAGCGGGCTTAACCAAGAAGAGACCCAGTACTTC.

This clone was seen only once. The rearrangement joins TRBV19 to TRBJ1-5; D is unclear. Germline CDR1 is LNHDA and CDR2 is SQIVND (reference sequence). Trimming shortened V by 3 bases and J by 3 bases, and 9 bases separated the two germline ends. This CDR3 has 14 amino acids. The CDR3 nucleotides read TGTGCCAGTAGTATGACGGGCCACAATCAGCCCCAGCATTTT. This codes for CASSMTGHNQPQHF.